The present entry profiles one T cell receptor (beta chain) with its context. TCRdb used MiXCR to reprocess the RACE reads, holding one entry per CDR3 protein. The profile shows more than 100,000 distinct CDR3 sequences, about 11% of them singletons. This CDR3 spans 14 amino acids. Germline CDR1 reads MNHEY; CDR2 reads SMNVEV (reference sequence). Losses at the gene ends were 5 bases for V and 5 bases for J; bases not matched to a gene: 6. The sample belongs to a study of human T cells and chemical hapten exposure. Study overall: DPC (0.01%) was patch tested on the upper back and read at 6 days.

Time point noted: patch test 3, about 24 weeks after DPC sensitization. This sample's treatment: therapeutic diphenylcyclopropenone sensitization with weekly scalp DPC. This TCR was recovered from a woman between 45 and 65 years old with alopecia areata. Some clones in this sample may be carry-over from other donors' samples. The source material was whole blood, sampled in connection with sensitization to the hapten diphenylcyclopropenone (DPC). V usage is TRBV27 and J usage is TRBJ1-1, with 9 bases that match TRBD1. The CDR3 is CASSLGTGWTEAFF. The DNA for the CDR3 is TGTGCCAGCAGTCTAGGGACAGGGTGGACTGAAGCTTTCTTT.